These T cell receptor beta chains were read from a single sample in a study of blood T cell repertoires in COVID-19. Generated by immunoSEQ multiplex PCR, the TCRdb table keeps only in-frame clones and is missing some. The table lists approximately 44,000 clones, approximately 79% of them singletons. What was sequenced was peripheral blood. These receptors were obtained from a woman aged 80 or older with acute or convalescent COVID-19. CDR3s include the opening cysteine and the closing phenylalanine or tryptophan. The order of the fields is J gene, D gene, V gene, clone size, CDR3 DNA, CDR3 protein. A D gene is named only where the DNA matches it firmly. Only some rows state a clone size, as once, few, many or a class for expanded clones.

>TRBJ2-7|.|TRBV6-5|.
TGTGCCAGCAGGGGAGGTTACTACGAGCAGTACTTC
CASRGGYYEQYF
>TRBJ2-3|.|TRBV5-1|few
TGCGCCAGCAGCTCCGGGACAAAAAGCGGAGATACGCAGTATTTT
CASSSGTKSGDTQYF
>TRBJ2-1|.|TRBV7-6|.
TGTGCCAGCAGCTTAGTTCTGGGGGGCAATGAGCAGTTCTTC
CASSLVLGGNEQFF
>TRBJ2-1|.|TRBV5-1|.
TGCGCCAGCAGCTTGGAATGGACTAGGGGGAGGATTTCGTTCCACAATGAGCAGTTCTTC
CASSLEWTRGRISFHNEQFF
>TRBJ1-2|TRBD1|TRBV29-1|.
TGCAGCGTTGAAGGGACAGGCCTTAACTATGGCTACACCTTC
CSVEGTGLNYGYTF
>TRBJ2-7|.|TRBV2|.
TGTGCCAGCAGACTAGTCGCGAGCTCCTACGAGCAGTACTTC
CASRLVASSYEQYF
>TRBJ1-2|TRBD1|TRBV5-1|.
TGCGCCAGCAGCTTCGGGGACAGATTCTATGGCTACACCTTC
CASSFGDRFYGYTF
>TRBJ2-7|.|TRBV5-1|.
TGCGCCAGCAGCTTGGGTGCTAGCGCCTCCTACGAGCAGTACTTC
CASSLGASASYEQYF
>TRBJ1-5|TRBD1|TRBV7-2|once
TGTGCCAGCAGCTTAGTCGACAGGGTTACTCAGCCCCAGCATTTT
CASSLVDRVTQPQHF
>TRBJ2-7|.|TRBV7-8|.
TGTGCCAGCAGACGGTTTACCTACGAGCAGTACTTC
CASRRFTYEQYF
>TRBJ2-1|TRBD2|TRBV6-4|.
TGTGCCAGCAGTCCTAGCGGGCTGAGCTCCTACAATGGGCAGTTCTTC
CASSPSGLSSYNGQFF
>TRBJ1-6|TRBD1|TRBV27|.
TGTGCCAGCAGACATACAGGGGGGGATTATAATTCACCCCTCCACTTT
CASRHTGGDYNSPLHF
>TRBJ2-7|.|TRBV20-1|.
TGCAGTGCTGTACTAGAACCCGAGCAGTACTTC
CSAVLEPEQYF
>TRBJ1-1|TRBD1|TRBV18|once
TGTGCCAGCTCCTGGGACAGGAACACTGAAGCTTTCTTT
CASSWDRNTEAFF
>TRBJ1-5|TRBD1|TRBV6-6|.
TGTGCCAGCAGTCTAATACAGGGGGGTCTCTCTGATAGGCCCCAGCATTTT
CASSLIQGGLSDRPQHF
>TRBJ1-3|TRBD1|TRBV11-2|.
TGTGCCAGCAGCCGGACAGGGGCGGGAAACACCATATATTTT
CASSRTGAGNTIYF
>TRBJ2-7|TRBD2|TRBV5-8|.
TGTGCCAGCAGCTCCGCTAGCGGGAGCTACGAGCAGTACTTC
CASSSASGSYEQYF
>TRBJ2-7|.|TRBV7-9|few
TGTGCCAGCAGCTTCGTAGGGGCGTTTGACGAGCAGTACTTC
CASSFVGAFDEQYF
>TRBJ2-5|.|TRBV11-2|.
TGTGCCAGCAGCTTAGAGAGCGAGACCCAGTACTTC
CASSLESETQYF
>TRBJ2-1|.|TRBV27|.
TGTGCCAGCGGGAACAGGAGAACTTACAATGAGCAGTTCTTC
CASGNRRTYNEQFF
>TRBJ1-6|.|TRBV6-1|.
TGTGCCAGCAGTGATCGGGGGTTGGATTCACCCCTCCACTTT
CASSDRGLDSPLHF
>TRBJ2-7|TRBD2|TRBV5-5|.
TGTGCCAGCAGCCCCGGGGGGACCTACGAGCAGTACTTC
CASSPGGTYEQYF
>TRBJ2-7|TRBD1|TRBV13|.
TGTGCCAGCAGCCCCCAGGGGGCAGGAGGCTACGAGCAGTACTTC
CASSPQGAGGYEQYF
>TRBJ1-1|.|TRBV19|.
TGTGCCAGTACCCCGGGAGGGGTTTGGAACACTGAAGCTTTCTTT
CASTPGGVWNTEAFF
>TRBJ2-1|.|TRBV9|.
TGTGCCAGCAGCGTAAGGGGGAACAATGAGCAGTTCTTC
CASSVRGNNEQFF
>TRBJ1-2|TRBD1|TRBV10-2|.
TGCGCCAGCAGTGAGTCGATAGGGACAGGGATGCGGGGCTACACCTTC
CASSESIGTGMRGYTF
>TRBJ2-7|.|TRBV30|once
TGTGCCTGGAGTAAGATAGACGAGCAGTACTTC
CAWSKIDEQYF
>TRBJ1-1|.|TRBV9|.
TGTGCCAGCAGCGCCGACAGGCAACGTGAAGCTTTCTTT
CASSADRQREAFF